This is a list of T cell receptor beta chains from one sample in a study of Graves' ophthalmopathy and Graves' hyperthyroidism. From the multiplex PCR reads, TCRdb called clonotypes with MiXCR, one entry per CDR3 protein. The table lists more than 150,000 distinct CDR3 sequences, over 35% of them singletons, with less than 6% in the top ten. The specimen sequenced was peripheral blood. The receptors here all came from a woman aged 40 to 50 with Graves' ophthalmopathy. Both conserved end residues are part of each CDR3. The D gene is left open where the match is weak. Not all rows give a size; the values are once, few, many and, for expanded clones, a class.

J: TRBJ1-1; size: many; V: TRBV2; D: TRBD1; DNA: TGTGCCAGCAGACCTAGGACAGGGAACACTGAAGCTTTCTTT; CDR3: CASRPRTGNTEAFF
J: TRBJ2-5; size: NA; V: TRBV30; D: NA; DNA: TGTGCCACAGCCCAAGAGACCCAGTACTTC; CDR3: CATAQETQYF
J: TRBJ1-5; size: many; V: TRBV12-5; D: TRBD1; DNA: TGTGCTAGTGGTTTGATATGGACAGGGGGAGGGGATCAGCCCCAGCATTTT; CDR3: CASGLIWTGGGDQPQHF
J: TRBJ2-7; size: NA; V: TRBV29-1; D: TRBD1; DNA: TGCAGCGTTGATGGTCTCGGGACAGGGGAAAACTACGAGCAGTACTTC; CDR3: CSVDGLGTGENYEQYF
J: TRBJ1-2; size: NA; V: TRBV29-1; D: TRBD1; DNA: TGCAGCGTTATGGCCGGGACAGGGTCCTCTCTTACTTATGGCTACACCTTC; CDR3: CSVMAGTGSSLTYGYTF
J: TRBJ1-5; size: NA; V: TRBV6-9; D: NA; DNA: TGTGCCAGCAGCCCATCGGGGGGGGCGGGACGCAATCAGCCCCAGCATTTT; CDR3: CASSPSGGAGRNQPQHF
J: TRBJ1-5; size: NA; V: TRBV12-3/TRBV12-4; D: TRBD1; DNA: TGTGCCAGCAGTAAGCCGGGACAGGGTCTATGGCCCCAGCATTTT; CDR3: CASSKPGQGLWPQHF
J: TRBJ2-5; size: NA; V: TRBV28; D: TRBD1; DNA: TGTGCCAGCAGTTTGGAAGGGACAGGGCTTGGAGAGACCCAGTACTTC; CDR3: CASSLEGTGLGETQYF
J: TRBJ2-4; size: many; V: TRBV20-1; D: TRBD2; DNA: TGCAGTGGACTACGGGAGCGGGGACTAGCCAAAAACATTCAGTACTTC; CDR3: CSGLRERGLAKNIQYF
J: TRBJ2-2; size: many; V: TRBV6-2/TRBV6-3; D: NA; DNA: TGTGCCAGCAGTCTATTGACCGGGGAGCTGTTTTTT; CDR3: CASSLLTGELFF
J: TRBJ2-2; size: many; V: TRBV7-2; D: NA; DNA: TGTGCCAGCAGCTTAGGGGCTGGCCGCGGGGAGCTGTTTTTT; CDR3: CASSLGAGRGELFF
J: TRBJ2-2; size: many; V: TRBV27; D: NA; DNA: TGTGCCAGCACCCCGAGGAACACCGGGGAGCTGTTTTTT; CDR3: CASTPRNTGELFF
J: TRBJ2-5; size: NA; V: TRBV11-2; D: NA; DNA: TGTGCCAGCAGCTTATTCGGCGGATATGGAGTGAGCGGGGAGACCCAGTACTTC; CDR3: CASSLFGGYGVSGETQYF
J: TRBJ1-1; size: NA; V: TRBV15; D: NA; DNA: TGTGCCACCAGCAGAGATTGGACCAACCAAAACGAAGCTTTCTTT; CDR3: CATSRDWTNQNEAFF
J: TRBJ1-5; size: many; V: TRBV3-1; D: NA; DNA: TGTGCCAGCAGCCAAGATAGAGGGATTCAGCCCCAGCATTTT; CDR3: CASSQDRGIQPQHF
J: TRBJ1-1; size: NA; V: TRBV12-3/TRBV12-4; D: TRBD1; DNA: TGTGCCAGCAGTTCAGGGGGGGGCACTGAAGCTTTCTTT; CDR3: CASSSGGGTEAFF
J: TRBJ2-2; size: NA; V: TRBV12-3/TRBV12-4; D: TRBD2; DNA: TGTGCCAGCAGACGAAGCGGGAGTCCCACCGGGGAGCTGTTTTTT; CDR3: CASRRSGSPTGELFF
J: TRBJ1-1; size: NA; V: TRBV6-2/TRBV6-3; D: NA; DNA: TGTGCCAGCAGTGACGCCGGCACCACTGAAGCTTTCTTT; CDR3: CASSDAGTTEAFF
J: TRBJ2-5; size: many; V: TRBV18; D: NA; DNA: TGTGCCAGCTCAACGACACCCATGGCGGAGACCCAGTACTTC; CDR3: CASSTTPMAETQYF
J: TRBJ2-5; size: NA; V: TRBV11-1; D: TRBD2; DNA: TGTGCCAGCAGCTTAGGGGGGCTACTAGCGGGAGGAGAGACCCAGTACTTC; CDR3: CASSLGGLLAGGETQYF
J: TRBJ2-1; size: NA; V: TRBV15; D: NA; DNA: TGTGCCACCAGCATTAGGACGGGTTACAATGAGCAGTTCTTC; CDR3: CATSIRTGYNEQFF
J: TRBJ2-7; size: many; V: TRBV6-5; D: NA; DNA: TGTGCCAGCAGTTACACGGAAAACGAGCAGTACTTC; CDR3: CASSYTENEQYF
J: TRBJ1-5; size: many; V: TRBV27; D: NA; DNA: TGTGCCAGCAGGGGTTTAGGGGGTTCCAATCAGCCCCAGCATTTT; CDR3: CASRGLGGSNQPQHF
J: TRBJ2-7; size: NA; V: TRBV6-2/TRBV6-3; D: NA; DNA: TGTGCCAGCAGTTACAATATACAGGGCTACGAGCAGTACTTC; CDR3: CASSYNIQGYEQYF
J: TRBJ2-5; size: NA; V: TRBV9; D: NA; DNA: TGTGCCAGCAGCGTGGGGGCAGGGTTGGGAGAAGAGACCCAGTACTTC; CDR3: CASSVGAGLGEETQYF
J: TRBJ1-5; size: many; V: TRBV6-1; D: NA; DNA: TGTGCCAGCAACCCACAGGGAGTCAATCAGCCCCAGCATTTT; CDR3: CASNPQGVNQPQHF
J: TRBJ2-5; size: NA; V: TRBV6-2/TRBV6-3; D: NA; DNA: TGTGCCAGCAGTTACTCCCAGACAGACCTGGAGACCCAGTACTTC; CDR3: CASSYSQTDLETQYF
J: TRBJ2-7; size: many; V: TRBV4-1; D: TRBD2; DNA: TGCGCCAGCAGCCAAGAAGGACTAGCGGATTACGAGCAGTACTTC; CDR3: CASSQEGLADYEQYF
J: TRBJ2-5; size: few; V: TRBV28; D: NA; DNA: TGTGCCAGCAGTCCTGAGTGGGGGAGAGAGACCCAGTACTTC; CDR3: CASSPEWGRETQYF
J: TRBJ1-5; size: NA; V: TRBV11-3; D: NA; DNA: TGTGCCAGTAGTGTACAGTGGAATCAGCCCCAGCATTTT; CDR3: CASSVQWNQPQHF
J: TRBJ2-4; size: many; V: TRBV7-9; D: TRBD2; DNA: TGTGCCAGCAGGGAACCGGGGGGGCTGGAATACTTC; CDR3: CASREPGGLEYF